The 2 T cell receptor beta chains in this list originate from one sample, sequenced in a study of T cells in Graves' hyperthyroidism and ophthalmopathy. The source material, RNA transcripts, was used to amplify TCR beta CDR3 regions. Initially, a first-round RT-PCR of the TCR CDR3 employed the HTBI primer set. TCRdb ran MiXCR on the multiplex PCR reads and lists one entry per CDR3 protein. The sample has around 690,000 distinct CDR3 sequences, 17% seen once. Sequenced material: blood. All receptors derive from a man aged 50 to 59 with Graves' hyperthyroidism.

This clonotype came up many times. The chain is built from TRBV7-9 and TRBJ2-2; 7 bases align to TRBD1. After removal of 5 bases from V and 5 bases from J, the junction contained 8 bases not matched to a gene. Per the germline V gene, CDR1 is SEHNR and CDR2 is FQNEAQ (reference sequence). The CDR3 consists of 15 residues. The CDR3 protein is CASSPRQGLTGELFF. In nucleotides, the CDR3 is TGTGCCAGCAGCCCGCGACAGGGTTTGACCGGGGAGCTGTTTTTT.

Note on this clonotype: Possible read error: a much larger clone is one base away. The chain employs TRBV3-1 and TRBJ2-2; no definite D call. The CDR3 runs to 15 residues. Germline values: CDR1 LGHDT, CDR2 YNNKEL (reference sequence). The CDR3 loop reads CDSSQTRINTGELFF. In DNA, the CDR3 is TGTGACAGCAGCCAGACGAGGATAAACACCGGGGAGCTGTTTTTT.